The 4 T cell receptor beta chains listed next were all sequenced from one sample in a study of T and B cells in COVID-19 patients (dated by TCRdb to 2018 to 2021). TRB repertoires were amplified using about 240-550 ng of genomic DNA isolated from blood. The instrument was an Illumina MiSeq. TRB rearrangements were amplified by multiplex PCR with BIOMED2 TRB-A/B primer pools. The raw public reads went through TCRdb reprocessing: fastp at Q25, MiXCR clone calling, in-frame beta chains kept. All rows with the same CDR3 protein become a single entry with the most common DNA and genes. The table for this sample lists around 20,000 distinct CDR3 sequences; over 25% of them were counted only once. Jointly, the top ten make up around 2.1% of the sample. Sequenced input: blood. Receptors were obtained from a human donor who had recovered from COVID-19.

This chain links TRBV6-5 with TRBJ2-1, with 11 bases lining up with TRBD2. CDR1 is MNHEY and CDR2 is SVGAGI in the germline V gene. Losses at the gene ends were 2 bases for V and 0 bases for J; bases not matched to a gene: 12. The CDR3 spans 20 residues. CDR3 nucleotides: TGTGCCAGCAGTTACCCCAATAGTCTAGCGGGGGGACTCTCCTACAATGAGCAGTTCTTC. It is translated as CASSYPNSLAGGLSYNEQFF.

As concerns this clonotype: Germline is not matched at one junction end, which may reflect a read error. V usage is TRBV6-5 and J usage is TRBJ1-2; TRBD1 agrees at 8 bases. The CDR3 is 14 amino acids. Germline V lookup: CDR1 MNHEY, CDR2 SVGAGI. DNA of the CDR3: TGCGCCAGCAGTGCTGGACAGGGACGCTATGGCTACACCTTC. Translated: CASSAGQGRYGYTF.

This clonotype counts as medium-sized (0.01 to 0.1%). The J gene is TRBJ2-3, the V gene TRBV18; D is unclear. Germline V gene sequence: CDR1 KGHSH, CDR2 LQKENI. V was cut by 6 bases and J by 0 bases, with 10 bases left in between. This CDR3 contains 14 residues. CDR3 loop: CASSPSVSTDTQYF. The CDR3 DNA sequence: TGTGCCAGCTCTCCCTCAGTCAGCACAGATACGCAGTATTTT.

This chain links TRBV27 with TRBJ2-1, with a weak D call TRBD1 (6 bases). Germline CDR1 reads MNHEY; CDR2 reads SMNVEV (reference sequence). This CDR3 is 14 amino acids long. The V end lost 5 bases, the J end lost 0 bases, and 8 bases lay between the germline ends. Here the CDR3 reads CASSAGDSYNEQFF. CDR3 in DNA: TGTGCCAGCAGTGCAGGGGACTCCTACAATGAGCAGTTCTTC.